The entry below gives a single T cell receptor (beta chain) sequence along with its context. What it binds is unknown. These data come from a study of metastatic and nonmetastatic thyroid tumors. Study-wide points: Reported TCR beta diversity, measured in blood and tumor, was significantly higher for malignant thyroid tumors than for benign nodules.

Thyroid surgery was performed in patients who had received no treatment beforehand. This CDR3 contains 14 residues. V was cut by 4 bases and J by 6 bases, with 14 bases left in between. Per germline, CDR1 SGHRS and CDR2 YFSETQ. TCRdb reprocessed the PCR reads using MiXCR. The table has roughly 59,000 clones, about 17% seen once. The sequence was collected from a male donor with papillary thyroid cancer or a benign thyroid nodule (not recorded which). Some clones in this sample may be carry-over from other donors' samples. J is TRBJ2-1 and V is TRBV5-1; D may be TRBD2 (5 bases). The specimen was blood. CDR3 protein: CASSTRGLPNEQFF. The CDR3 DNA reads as TGCGCCAGCAGCACCCGCGGACTCCCCAATGAGCAGTTCTTC.